One T cell receptor (beta chain) is described in this entry. The antigen this receptor binds is unknown. No qualities accompany the bases; no much larger clone lies one base away. This entry belongs to a study of T cells after yellow fever vaccination (dated by TCRdb to between 2018 and 2020). Looking at the study overall: The SMART-Seq v4 Ultra Low Input RNA kit was used to prepare libraries from fractions with low cell numbers. Bulk TCR alpha and beta repertoires were sequenced longitudinally to track T-cell clones before and after primary and booster YFV17D yellow fever vaccination. The cohort comprised two healthy male donors, one aged 18 to 30 and one aged 30 to 39 years. Blood was collected at multiple timepoints before and after primary and secondary immunization, and bulk PBMC replicates and cell subsets were isolated.

Sequencing relied on an Illumina NovaSeq 6000. TCR cDNA was synthesized by 5'RACE template switching, through which a universal primer site and unique molecular identifiers were introduced. Priming of cDNA synthesis was performed from both the TCR alpha and TCR beta constant segments. Two PCR steps were used to amplify libraries, with sample barcodes and sequencing adapters being added in the second step. Sequencing of libraries was performed on Illumina HiSeq 2500 (2x100 bp) or NovaSeq (2x150 bp). The paper's processing steps were these. Reads were demultiplexed and collapsed into UMI consensus sequences with MIGEC, and V(D)J alignment was performed with MiXCR. Using edgeR on replicate PBMC samples, clonotypes were called vaccine-responding if FDR was below 0.01 and the log2 fold change was above 5 up to day 15. Each bulk clonotype was labeled CD4 or CD8 based on which sequenced repertoire, CD4 or CD8, contained the clonotype at higher abundance. TCRdb itself trimmed the public reads at Q25 with fastp, ran MiXCR and retained productive beta chains. CDR3 protein sequences are deduplicated, and each keeps its most common genes and DNA. TCRdb's processing, not the authors' own work, is the source of the V and J calls. In this sample the table shows 300,000 to 400,000 distinct CDR3 sequences, around an eighth of which occur a single time. Approximately 3.3% of the sample is in the top ten clones.

V and J are truncated by 4 bases and 4 bases respectively, leaving an intervening sequence of 6 bases. From cysteine to phenylalanine, the CDR3 is 11 amino acids long. Of all the DNA, just the CDR3 is kept, 33 bases in frame from base 1. CDR1 is given as DFQATT and CDR2 as SNEGSKA, both from the germline V gene (reference sequence). Points the paper makes about the study in general: Most clones expanded after primary vaccination were re-detected after the booster (almost 98% of CD4 and approximately 88% of CD8), suggesting broad memory maintenance. A small share of clonotypes was detected in both CD4 and CD8 compartments, with the overlap likely arising from convergent recombination. FACS-sorted repertoires could contain abundant contaminating clonotypes from the bulk population, so computational filtering was required. The secondary T-cell response was weaker than the primary response but faster, peaking on day 5 instead of day 15. Because the study included only two donors, the extent to which the findings can be generalized is limited.

What the treatment or condition label conveys for this sample: live attenuated yellow fever vaccine strain. PBMCs were isolated from peripheral blood using a standard Ficoll-Paque protocol. Dynabeads CD4 and CD8 positive selection kits were used to isolate the CD4 and CD8 T-cell fractions. RNA was extracted with TriZol from bulk PBMCs, CD4 and CD8 fractions, and dextramer-positive and dextramer-negative fractions. Here the sequenced sample was CD4+ T cells sorted from PBMCs, taken 15 days after the yellow fever booster vaccination. This TCR derives from a young man who received the YFV17D yellow fever vaccine. Rearrangement joined TRBV20-1 to TRBJ2-3; no D gene can be assigned with confidence. The CDR3 corresponds to CSATPADTQYF. The sequenced DNA: TGCAGTGCTACCCCGGCAGATACGCAGTATTTT.